This TCR beta chain was found in a study of low-dose radiotherapy and immunotherapy resistance in tumors. For the study at large: Every two weeks patients got nivolumab 240 mg flat dose, plus ipilimumab 1 mg/kg every six weeks, intravenously. On cycle 1 day 1, patients started four cycles of oral aspirin 300 mg daily.

CDR1 and CDR2 from the germline V gene are GTSNPN and SVGIG (reference sequence). This CDR3 has 15 amino acids. Trimming took 3 bases from V and 0 from J; bases not matched to a gene: 7. First-strand cDNA relied on TRAV- and TRBV-specific primers spanning alpha and beta chains. TCR amplification used 15 to 20 PCR cycles, a constant-region primer and a V-primer adapter. In vitro transcription was used to amplify the isolated mRNA. TCRdb itself ran the reads through MiXCR, one entry per CDR3 protein. The sample lists around 33,000 distinct CDR3 sequences, roughly 49% occurring once. This clonotype showed up many times. Time point denoted: after trial treatment. This sample's treatment: LDRT plus nivolumab, ipilimumab, low-dose cyclophosphamide and aspirin (RACIN trial).

The chain carries TRBV30 and TRBJ1-1; TRBD1 aligns across 7 bases. The sequence was collected from a male donor with gallbladder cancer. The material sequenced was PBMCs, taken after low-dose radiotherapy plus immunotherapy. The CDR3 loop is CAWSKTGSLNTEAFF. As DNA, the CDR3 is TGTGCCTGGAGCAAGACAGGGAGCCTGAACACTGAAGCTTTCTTT.